This passage covers 20 T cell receptor beta chains from one sample sequenced in a study of blood T cells in healthy people across ages. The use of a sample-barcoded 5' primer and a J-beta primer mix characterized a second PCR of roughly 7 to 11 cycles. One entry per CDR3 protein, called by TCRdb with MiXCR from the 5' RACE reads. Of around 1.5 million distinct CDR3 sequences listed, roughly 60% are singletons. Sample: blood. The receptors derive from a man aged 18 to 30 in good health.

This sequence joins TRBV4-1 and TRBJ2-5, with D hard to call. The J call is doubtful: the DNA matches TRBJ2-7 better. CDR1 is MGHRA, CDR2 YSYEKL, per germline. The CDR3 extends over 13 amino acids. CDR3 protein: CASSLLGLHEQYF. CDR3 nucleotides: TGCGCCAGCAGCCTATTAGGGTTACACGAGCAGTACTTC.

V gene TRBV12-3 or TRBV12-4 combines with J gene TRBJ2-1, with D possibly matching TRBD2 (7 bases). V lost 10 bases to trimming and J lost 2 bases, with 24 bases between them. The CDR3 loop spans 17 amino acids. The CDR3 loop reads CAISIGGAYLAYNEQFF. The CDR3 DNA sequence: TGTGCCATATCAATAGGGGGGGCATACCTCGCCTACAATGAGCAGTTCTTC.

The chain couples TRBV4-1 to TRBJ2-7; D is possibly TRBD1 (5 bases). Germline CDR1 is MGHRA and CDR2 is YSYEKL. The CDR3 covers 16 residues. V lost 3 bases, J lost 0 bases, and 15 bases lay in between. The DNA of the CDR3 is TGCGCCAGCAGCCAGACTTCGGCAGGGTTCTCCTACGAGCAGTACTTC. The encoded protein is CASSQTSAGFSYEQYF.

The table lists this clonotype with many counts. The chain has TRBV10-3 and TRBJ2-7, with unresolved D. This CDR3 has 12 residues. With 3 bases removed from V and 0 bases from J, the gap between germline ends came to 3 bases. CDR1 is ENHRY and CDR2 is SYGVKD in the germline V gene. This CDR3 reads CAISDTSYEQYF. CDR3 bases: TGTGCCATCAGTGACACCTCCTACGAGCAGTACTTC.

The chain recombines TRBV5-6 with TRBJ2-7; tentatively, D is TRBD2 (6 bases). The germline V gene encodes CDR1 SGHDT and CDR2 YYEEEE. V was shortened by 0 bases and J by 2 bases, with 9 bases between the two germline ends. The CDR3 loop spans 14 amino acids. As DNA, the CDR3 is TGTGCCAGCAGCTTGGCGGGGGATGCCTACGAGCAGTACTTC. It yields the protein CASSLAGDAYEQYF.

V usage is TRBV28 and J usage is TRBJ2-4; 8 bases are shared with TRBD1. Gene TRBJ2-7 matches the end of the DNA better, so the J call may be wrong. The CDR3 loop spans 14 amino acids. CDR1 MDHEN and CDR2 SYDVKM come from the germline V gene. The CDR3 sequence: CASTYGTGFLEQYF. In DNA, the CDR3 is TGTGCCAGCACCTATGGGACAGGTTTCCTCGAGCAGTACTTC.

This clonotype appeared a few times. J is TRBJ2-5 and V is TRBV20-1; TRBD2 matches at 10 bases. The J call may be incorrect, as the DNA end agrees better with TRBJ2-7. This CDR3 is 14 amino acids long. CDR1 is DFQATT, CDR2 SNEGSKA, per germline (reference sequence). This CDR3 is CSASSLAGVYEQYF. The CDR3 bases are TGCAGTGCTAGTTCCCTAGCGGGAGTATACGAGCAGTACTTC.

The chain uses TRBV27 and TRBJ1-5, with D tentatively TRBD1 (5 bases). This CDR3 is built from 16 residues. Germline V gene lookup returns CDR1 MNHEY and CDR2 SMNVEV (reference sequence). V was pared by 5 bases and J by 4 bases, with 18 bases between. CDR3 DNA sequence: TGTGCCAGCAGTGCATACCGGGACCGTTCTAATCAGCCCCAGCATTTT. Its translation is CASSAYRDRSNQPQHF.

The chain carries TRBV25-1 and TRBJ1-2; D unclear. V dropped 7 bases and J dropped 2 bases, with 14 bases sitting between them. The V gene's germline CDR1 is MGHDK and CDR2 SYGVNS. The CDR3 sequence is 14 residues long. The DNA for the CDR3 is TGTGCCAGCATCGGGCACAGCTCCAACTATGGCTACACCTTC. Translating it yields CASIGHSSNYGYTF.

This sequence joins TRBV15 and TRBJ2-2; TRBD1 is a possible D gene (5 bases). Between the trimmed V and J ends, which lost 1 base and 4 bases, there was a span of 7 bases. The CDR3 is made up of 14 amino acids. CDR1 and CDR2 (germline): LNHNV, YYDKDF (reference sequence). CDR3 nucleotides: TGTGCCACCAGCAGAGGACAGTCCACCGGGGAGCTGTTTTTT. This translates into CATSRGQSTGELFF.

On this clonotype: The junction does not match germline at one end; this may be a read error. The rearrangement joins TRBV29-1 to TRBJ2-1; unclear D gene. The CDR3 length is 15 residues. Germline loops: CDR1 SQVTM, CDR2 ANQGSEA. The CDR3 coding sequence is TGCAGCGTTGAAGACTCCCAGAGCTCCTACAAGGAGCAGTTCTTC. This sequence encodes CSVEDSQSSYKEQFF.

The rearrangement joins TRBV2 to TRBJ2-7; D ambiguous. CDR1 and CDR2 from the germline V gene are SNHLY and FYNNEI. The ends were cut back, 2 bases at V and 5 bases at J, with 16 bases in the middle. The CDR3 is 15 residues long. Here the CDR3 reads CASSEYGEEVDEQYF. In DNA form, the CDR3 reads TGTGCCAGCAGTGAATATGGAGAGGAAGTCGACGAGCAGTACTTC.

This clonotype has just a few counts. The chain carries TRBV27 and TRBJ2-4, with 12 bases lining up with TRBD1. Gene TRBJ2-7 matches the end of the DNA better, so the J call may be wrong. The CDR3 is 15 amino acids. Per the germline V gene, CDR1 is MNHEY and CDR2 is SMNVEV (reference sequence). CDR3 nucleotides: TGTGCCAGCAGTGTCGGGACAGGGGGCGGGTACGAGCAGTACTTC. This gives the protein CASSVGTGGGYEQYF.

The CDR3 is CASSPGVGIARQETQYF. DNA for the CDR3: TGCGCCAGCAGCCCCGGTGTTGGGATTGCCCGTCAAGAGACCCAGTACTTC. The V gene is TRBV5-1, the J gene TRBJ2-5, with unresolved D. The germline V gene encodes CDR1 SGHRS and CDR2 YFSETQ. V was cut by 4 bases and J by 2 bases, with 21 bases left in between. This CDR3 is built from 17 residues. Full variable domain (missing parts from reference TRBV5-1 and TRBJ2-5): KAGVTQTPRYLIKTRGQQVTLSCSPISGHRSVSWYQQTPGQGLQFLFEYFSETQRNKGNFPGRFSGRQFSNSRSEMNVSTLELGDSALYLCASSPGVGIARQETQYFGPGTRLLVL.

This chain connects TRBV20-1 to TRBJ2-5, with D tentatively TRBD1 (5 bases). This CDR3 region has 11 residues. Per the germline V gene, CDR1 is DFQATT and CDR2 is SNEGSKA (reference sequence). Between the trimmed V and J ends, which lost 6 bases and 9 bases, there was a span of 14 bases. CDR3 in amino acids: CSAPWGQAQYF. CDR3 DNA: TGCAGTGCCCCATGGGGCCAGGCCCAGTACTTC.

This rearrangement joins TRBV28 to TRBJ1-1, with 8 bases matching TRBD1. Germline trimming cut 8 bases from V and 5 bases from J; bases unmatched to any gene: 10. This CDR3 region has 14 residues. Germline CDR1 reads MDHEN; CDR2 reads SYDVKM. The DNA for the CDR3 is TGTGCCAGCTCTCGGGCAGGGGGCACGACTGAAGCTTTCTTT. Its translation is CASSRAGGTTEAFF.

This clonotype was seen at least ten times. The chain employs TRBV7-2 and TRBJ2-3, with unresolved D. Germline CDR1 SGHTA, CDR2 FQGNSA. V shed 0 bases and J shed 4 bases, with 5 bases lying between them. The CDR3 is 13 residues long. This CDR3 is CASSLAGSDTQYF. The CDR3 coding sequence is TGTGCCAGCAGCTTAGCTGGCTCAGATACGCAGTATTTT.

The chain links TRBV20-1 to TRBJ2-7; 9 nucleotides agree with TRBD1. The ends lost 8 bases at V and 4 bases at J; junction bases unmatched: 6. Germline V lookup: CDR1 DFQATT, CDR2 SNEGSKA (reference sequence). The CDR3 covers 12 residues. The CDR3 reads CSPQDRGYEQYF. As DNA, the CDR3 is TGCAGTCCCCAGGACAGGGGTTACGAGCAGTACTTC.

The V and J genes are TRBV6-1 and TRBJ1-2; D is uncertain. This CDR3 is 13 amino acids long. Germline CDR1 is MNHNS and CDR2 is SASEGT. With 2 bases removed from V and 1 base from J, the gap between germline ends came to 5 bases. CDR3 sequence reads: CASSEKVNYGYTF. The CDR3 region has the DNA TGTGCCAGCAGTGAAAAGGTTAACTATGGCTACACCTTC.

This clonotype was seen more than once but under ten times. The J gene is TRBJ2-4, the V gene TRBV6-2 or TRBV6-3, with D hard to call. The germline V gene encodes CDR1 MNHEY and CDR2 SVGEGT. The CDR3 is 13 residues long. Trimming removed 4 bases at V and 4 bases at J, with 8 bases between. DNA for the CDR3: TGTGCCAGCAGTTTCGGGTCAAAAAACATTCAGTACTTC. The encoded protein is CASSFGSKNIQYF.